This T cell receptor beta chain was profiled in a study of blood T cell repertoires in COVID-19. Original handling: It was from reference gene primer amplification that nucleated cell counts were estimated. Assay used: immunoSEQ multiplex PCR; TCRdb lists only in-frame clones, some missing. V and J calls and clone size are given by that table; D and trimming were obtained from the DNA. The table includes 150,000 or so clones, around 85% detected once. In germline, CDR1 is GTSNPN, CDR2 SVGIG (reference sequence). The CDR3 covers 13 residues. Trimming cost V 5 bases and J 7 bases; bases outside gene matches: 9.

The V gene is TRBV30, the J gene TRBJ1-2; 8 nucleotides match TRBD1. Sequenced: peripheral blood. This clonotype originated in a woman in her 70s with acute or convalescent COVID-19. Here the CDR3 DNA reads TGTGCCTGGTCGGGACAGGCGCAATCTGGCTACACCTTC. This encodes CAWSGQAQSGYTF. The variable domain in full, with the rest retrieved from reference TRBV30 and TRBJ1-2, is SQTIHQWPATLVQPVGSPLSLECTVEGTSNPNLYWYRQAAGRGLQLLFYSVGIGQISSEVPQNLSASRPQDRQFILSSKKLLLSDSGFYLCAWSGQAQSGYTFGSGTRLTVV.